The subject of this entry is one TCR beta chain. Sequencing used immunoSEQ multiplex PCR; TCRdb keeps in-frame clones, though not all of them. Altogether about 44,000 clones are present, approximately 96% being singletons, with the ten largest covering 0.75% to 0.9%. This sample stems from a study of T cell changes during pregnancy in multiple sclerosis. CDR1 is LNHNV and CDR2 is YYDKDF in the germline V gene (reference sequence). J was trimmed by 3 bases and V by 0 bases; bases with no gene match: 1. The CDR3 sequence is 15 residues long. V and J are TRBV15 and TRBJ2-7, with 11 bases matching TRBD1. This TCR derives from a female donor with multiple sclerosis, enrolled in a pregnancy study. The input for sequencing was peripheral blood, taken in the second trimester of pregnancy. CDR3 DNA sequence: TGTGCCACCAGCAGAGAGGACAGGGGGCTCTACGAGCAGTACTTC. Amino acid sequence: CATSREDRGLYEQYF.